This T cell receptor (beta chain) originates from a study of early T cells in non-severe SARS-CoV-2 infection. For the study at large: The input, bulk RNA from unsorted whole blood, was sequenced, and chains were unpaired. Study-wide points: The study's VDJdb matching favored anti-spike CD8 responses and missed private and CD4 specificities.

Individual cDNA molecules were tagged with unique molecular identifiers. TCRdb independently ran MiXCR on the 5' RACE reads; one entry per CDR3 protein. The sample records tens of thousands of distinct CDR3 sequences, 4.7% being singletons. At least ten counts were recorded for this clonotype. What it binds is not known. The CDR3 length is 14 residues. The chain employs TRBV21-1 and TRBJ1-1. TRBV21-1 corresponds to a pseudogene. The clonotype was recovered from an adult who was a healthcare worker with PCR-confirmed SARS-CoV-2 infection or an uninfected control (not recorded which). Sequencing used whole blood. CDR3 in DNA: TGTGCCAGCAGCAAAATTGCTTCGGACACTGAAGCTTTCTTT. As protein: CASSKIASDTEAFF.